This T cell receptor (beta chain) comes out of a study of shared clonotypes between healthy human individuals. This clone was seen a single time. This CDR3 comprises 14 residues. V was clipped by 2 bases and J by 1 base, with 8 bases between them. Germline V gene lookup returns CDR1 MNHNS and CDR2 SASEGT. A deep-level run was used for the assay. Method: immunoSEQ multiplex PCR; TCRdb's copy keeps in-frame clones and lacks some. The sample shows roughly 2.6 million clones, about 92% of them seen only once. The origin of this receptor is a man aged 18 to 30 in good health. Sequencing was done on a sample of naive CD4+ T cells sorted from blood. The subset is: CD45RA+ positively selected. The gene calls are TRBV6-1 and TRBJ1-1; D possibly corresponds to TRBD1 (5 bases). The CDR3, as DNA: TGTGCCAGCAGTGAATGGGGGGAGAACACTGAAGCTTTCTTT. Translating gives CASSEWGENTEAFF.